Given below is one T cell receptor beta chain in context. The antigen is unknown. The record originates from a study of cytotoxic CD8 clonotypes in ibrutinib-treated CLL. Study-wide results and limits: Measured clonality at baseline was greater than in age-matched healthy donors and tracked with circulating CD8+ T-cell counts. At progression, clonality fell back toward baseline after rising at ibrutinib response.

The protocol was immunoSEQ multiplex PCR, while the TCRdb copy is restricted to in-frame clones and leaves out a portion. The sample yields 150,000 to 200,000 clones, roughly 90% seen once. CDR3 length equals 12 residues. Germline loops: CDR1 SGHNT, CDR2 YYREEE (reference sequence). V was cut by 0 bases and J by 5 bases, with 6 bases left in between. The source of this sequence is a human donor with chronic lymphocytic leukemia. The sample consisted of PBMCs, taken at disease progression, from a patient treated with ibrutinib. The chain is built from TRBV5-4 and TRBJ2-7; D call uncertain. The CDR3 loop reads CASSLDTHEQYF. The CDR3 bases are TGTGCCAGCAGCTTGGATACCCACGAGCAGTACTTC.